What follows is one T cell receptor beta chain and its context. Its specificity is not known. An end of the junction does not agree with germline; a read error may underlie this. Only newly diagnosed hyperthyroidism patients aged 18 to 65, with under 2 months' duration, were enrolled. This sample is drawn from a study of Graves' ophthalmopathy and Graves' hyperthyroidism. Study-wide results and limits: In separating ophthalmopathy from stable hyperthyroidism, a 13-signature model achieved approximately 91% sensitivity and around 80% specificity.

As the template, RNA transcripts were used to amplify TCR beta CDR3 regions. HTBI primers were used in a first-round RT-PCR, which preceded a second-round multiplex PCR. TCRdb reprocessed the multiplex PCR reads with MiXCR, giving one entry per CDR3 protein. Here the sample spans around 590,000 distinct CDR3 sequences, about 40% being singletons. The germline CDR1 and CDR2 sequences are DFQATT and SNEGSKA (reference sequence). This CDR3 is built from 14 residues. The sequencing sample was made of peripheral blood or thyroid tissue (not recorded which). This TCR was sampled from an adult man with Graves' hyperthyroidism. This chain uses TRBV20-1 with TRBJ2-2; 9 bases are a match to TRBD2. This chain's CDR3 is CSARPSGVIGELVF. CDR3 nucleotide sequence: TGCAGTGCTAGACCTAGCGGGGTCATCGGGGAGCTGGTTTTT.